Each of the 17 T cell receptor beta chains below was sequenced from the same sample in a study. Via MiXCR, TCRdb re-called the 5' RACE reads, giving one row per CDR3 protein. The data hold 35,000 to 50,000 distinct CDR3 sequences, with approximately 28% observed a single time. The sample taken for sequencing was tumor-infiltrating memory CD4+ T cells sorted from the breast tumor. Subset meaning: memory CD4+ T cells, CD4+CD45RO+CD25-. The receptors were gathered from a female donor with breast cancer.

The sample holds many counts of this clonotype. The genes are TRBV20-1 and TRBJ2-3, with D tentatively TRBD1 (5 bases). The CDR3 is 14 amino acids. Trimming stripped 2 bases from V and 6 bases from J, with 15 bases between. Germline CDR1 is DFQATT and CDR2 is SNEGSKA (reference sequence). CDR3 sequence: CSARSRLKGDTQYF. DNA for the CDR3: TGCAGTGCTAGATCCCGTCTGAAGGGGGATACGCAGTATTTT.

This clonotype was picked up many times. The V gene is TRBV4-1, the J gene TRBJ2-7, with 8 positions matching TRBD1. Germline CDR1 is MGHRA and CDR2 is YSYEKL. The CDR3 is made up of 13 amino acids. Unmatched junction bases numbered 4, after V lost 8 bases and J lost 1 base. This CDR3 is CASSHRGSYEQYF. DNA for the CDR3: TGCGCCAGCTCCCACAGGGGGTCCTACGAGCAGTACTTC.

On this clonotype itself: It is likely a read error, because the conserved phenylalanine at the end of the CDR3 is missing. V and J are TRBV12-3 or TRBV12-4 and TRBJ1-6, with D maybe TRBD1 (5 bases). This CDR3 is built from 15 residues. Trimming cost V 3 bases and J 6 bases, with 12 bases left between them. CDR3 DNA: TGTGCCAGCAGTTTCGGGGCAGGGACTAATTCACCCCTCCACTCT. As protein: CASSFGAGTNSPLHS.

This clonotype was seen a few times. The chain combines TRBV4-1 with TRBJ2-7, with 10 bases that match TRBD1. The CDR3 spans 15 residues. The V and J ends lost 4 bases and 1 base, in that order; junction bases with no gene match: 4. The germline V gene has CDR1 MGHRA and CDR2 YSYEKL. CDR3 DNA sequence: TGCGCCAGCAGCCTCTCGGACAGGGGGTCCTACGAGCAGTACTTC. This sequence encodes CASSLSDRGSYEQYF.

V gene TRBV29-1 combines with J gene TRBJ1-1; 7 nucleotides agree with TRBD1. Unmatched junction bases numbered 1, after V lost 6 bases and J lost 0 bases. Germline assignment: CDR1 SQVTM and CDR2 ANQGSEA. The CDR3 spans 12 residues. In nucleotides, the CDR3 is TGCAGCGTCGGGACAGTGAACACTGAAGCTTTCTTT. Protein sequence: CSVGTVNTEAFF.

This CDR3 is CASSEAWGPAETQYF. The DNA of the CDR3 is TGTGCCAGCAGTGAAGCTTGGGGGCCTGCGGAGACCCAGTACTTC. The chain uses TRBV6-1 and TRBJ2-5; TRBD1 is a possible D gene (6 bases). The V and J ends lost 0 bases and 5 bases respectively, with 13 bases between them. This CDR3 has 15 amino acids. Germline CDR1 reads MNHNS; CDR2 reads SASEGT.

The rearrangement joins TRBV7-9 to TRBJ1-4, with a weak D call TRBD1 (5 bases). Trimming took 0 bases from V and 8 from J, leaving 16 bases between them. Germline V gene data show CDR1 as SEHNR and CDR2 as FQNEAQ (reference sequence). CDR3 length: 16 residues. The CDR3 protein is CASSLARGHGSEKLFF. The CDR3 region has the DNA TGTGCCAGCAGCTTAGCGAGGGGCCACGGGTCGGAAAAACTGTTTTTT.

The chain joins TRBV7-2 to TRBJ2-5; D unclear. Germline V gene sequence: CDR1 SGHTA, CDR2 FQGNSA. This CDR3 is built from 12 residues. V lost 5 bases and J 7 bases, leaving 11 bases between the germline ends. Written as DNA, the CDR3 is TGTGCCAGCAGCCTCCCTGTTGGGACCCAGTACTTC. Protein: CASSLPVGTQYF.

This clonotype was detected many times. The V and J genes are TRBV20-1 and TRBJ1-6; no firm D call. This CDR3 region has 13 residues. Germline V lookup: CDR1 DFQATT, CDR2 SNEGSKA (reference sequence). Trimming removed 3 bases from V and 3 bases from J, with 6 bases in between. CDR3 DNA: TGCAGTGCTAGGCAAGACTATAATTCACCCCTCCACTTT. It specifies CSARQDYNSPLHF.

V and J are TRBV9 and TRBJ1-3; no firm D call. The CDR3 is 13 amino acids. CDR1 is SGDLS and CDR2 is YYNGEE in the germline V gene. V gave up 4 bases and J gave up 2 bases, with 7 bases separating them. Here the CDR3 DNA reads TGTGCCAGCAGCATGGACGCTGGAAACACCATATATTTT. Amino acids: CASSMDAGNTIYF. The complete variable domain, with remaining parts taken from reference TRBV9 and TRBJ1-3, reads DSGVTQTPKHLITATGQRVTLRCSPRSGDLSVYWYQQSLDQGLQFLIQYYNGEERAKGNILERFSAQQFPDLHSELNLSSLELGDSALYFCASSMDAGNTIYFGEGSWLTVV.

This chain connects TRBV11-3 to TRBJ2-1, with D maybe TRBD2 (6 bases). V was pared by 5 bases and J by 4 bases, with 12 bases between. CDR1 SGHNT and CDR2 YENEEA come from the germline V gene. The CDR3 extends over 14 amino acids. Here the CDR3 DNA reads TGTGCCAGCAGCCCCAATGCGGGGTACAATGAGCAGTTCTTC. Translation: CASSPNAGYNEQFF.

This clonotype was detected many times. The CDR3 DNA is TGTGCCAGCAGTCCCCGTGGCCAGGGAGGGACCCAGTACTTC. This codes for CASSPRGQGGTQYF. The rearrangement links TRBV12-3 or TRBV12-4 to TRBJ2-5; tentative D call: TRBD2 (6 bases). Trimming cost V 5 bases and J 7 bases, with 17 bases left between them. This CDR3 is built from 14 residues.

This clonotype appeared once. A much larger clone sits a single nucleotide away, making a read error possible. The chain uses TRBV7-9 and TRBJ2-2; TRBD1 agrees at 7 bases. V shed 5 bases, J shed 0 bases, and the junction held 12 bases outside the gene matches. There are 18 residues in the CDR3. In germline, CDR1 is SEHNR, CDR2 FQNEAQ (reference sequence). The CDR3 DNA reads TGTGCCAGCAGCCCCAGGGGGAGCAGCGCTACGAACACCGGGGAGCTGTTTTTT. This gives the protein CASSPRGSSATNTGELFF.

There are a few counts of this clonotype. The genes are TRBV12-3 or TRBV12-4 and TRBJ2-3; perhaps TRBD2 as D (5 bases). The CDR3 contains 13 residues. V lost 2 bases and J lost 6, with 9 bases in between. The CDR3 region is CASSLSGGDTQYF. CDR3 bases: TGTGCCAGCAGTTTAAGTGGAGGTGATACGCAGTATTTT.

This clonotype has ten or more counts. This sequence joins TRBV7-2 and TRBJ2-7; 12 bases agree with TRBD2. The CDR3 covers 14 residues. Unmatched junction bases numbered 4, after V lost 3 bases and J lost 7 bases. Germline assignment: CDR1 SGHTA and CDR2 FQGNSA. The CDR3 sequence: CASSFPLAGGEQYF. The CDR3 DNA follows: TGTGCCAGCAGCTTCCCCCTAGCGGGAGGGGAGCAGTACTTC.

This clonotype was seen more than once but under ten times. This chain uses TRBV28 with TRBJ2-2, with 9 bases lining up with TRBD1. The CDR3 has 16 amino acids. The V segment lost 7 bases and the J segment 6 bases; nucleotides outside the gene matches: 12. The V gene's germline CDR1 is MDHEN and CDR2 SYDVKM. For the CDR3, the DNA is TGTGCCAGCACCTACGCCGGACAGGGGCTACCCGGGGAGCTGTTTTTT. This gives the protein CASTYAGQGLPGELFF.

This rearrangement joins TRBV2 to TRBJ2-5, with 10 bases matching TRBD2. The CDR3 sequence is 15 residues long. CDR1 and CDR2 (germline): SNHLY, FYNNEI. V dropped 8 bases and J dropped 5; count of bases not matched to a gene: 11. Written as DNA, the CDR3 is TGTGCCAGCTCATCTAGCGGGAGTAAGGAGGAGACCCAGTACTTC. It encodes CASSSSGSKEETQYF.